Each of the 29 T cell receptor beta chains below was sequenced from the same sample in a study of blood T cell repertoires in COVID-19. Profiling relied on immunoSEQ multiplex PCR, and the TCRdb table lists in-frame clones only, not all of them. Found here are roughly 120,000 clones, 75% to 90% of them singletons; the top ten hold about 3%. The specimen was peripheral blood. The receptor source for this set is a woman older than 75 with COVID-19, enrolled during active disease.

The rearrangement uses TRBV24-1 and TRBJ2-1; the D gene is possibly TRBD2 (5 bases). Germline CDR1 is KGHDR and CDR2 is SFDVKD. CDR3 length: 15 amino acids. Trimming removed 4 bases from V and 7 bases from J, with 16 bases in between. The CDR3: CATSEGKLGKNEQFF. CDR3 nucleotides: TGTGCCACCAGTGAGGGGAAGCTCGGGAAGAATGAGCAGTTCTTC.

V is TRBV7-9 and J is TRBJ2-7; D may be TRBD2 (5 bases). The germline V gene has CDR1 SEHNR and CDR2 FQNEAQ (reference sequence). Trimming took off 6 bases at V and 3 bases at J, with 18 bases between the two ends. The CDR3 runs to 15 residues. As DNA, the CDR3 is TGTGCCAGCAGGGGTAAAGTAGCGTCAGACTACGAGCAGTACTTC. This gives the protein CASRGKVASDYEQYF. The entire variable domain, with the rest obtained from reference TRBV7-9 and TRBJ2-7, is as follows: DTGVSQNPRHKITKRGQNVTFRCDPISEHNRLYWYRQTLGQGPEFLTYFQNEAQLEKSRLLSDRFSAERPKGSFSTLEIQRTEQGDSAMYLCASRGKVASDYEQYFGPGTRLTVT.

The chain recombines TRBV5-4 with TRBJ1-4; TRBD1 is a possible D gene (6 bases). This CDR3 has 16 residues. The germline V gene has CDR1 SGHNT and CDR2 YYREEE (reference sequence). The V end was cut by 2 bases, the J end by 2 bases, with 13 bases between. CDR3 in amino acids: CASSFQGGATNEKLFF. The CDR3, as DNA: TGTGCCAGCAGCTTTCAAGGGGGGGCGACTAATGAAAAACTGTTTTTT.

The V gene is TRBV28, the J gene TRBJ1-2; D may be TRBD1 (6 bases). Germline V gene sequence: CDR1 MDHEN, CDR2 SYDVKM. The CDR3 contains 12 residues. V lost 5 bases and J lost 3, with 7 bases in between. CDR3 region: CASSRQDYGYTF. The CDR3 nucleotides read TGTGCCAGCAGTAGACAGGACTATGGCTACACCTTC.

The chain links TRBV19 to TRBJ1-2; the D is unclear. The germline CDR1 and CDR2 sequences are LNHDA and SQIVND (reference sequence). CDR3 length: 14 amino acids. The V end lost 2 bases, the J end lost 1 base, and 8 bases lay between the germline ends. In nucleotides, the CDR3 is TGTGCCAGTAGTATATCGAGGGTTAACTATGGCTACACCTTC. This sequence encodes CASSISRVNYGYTF.

J is TRBJ2-7 and V is TRBV5-4; D perhaps matches TRBD2 (6 bases). Trimming left V 4 bases short and J 1 base short, with 15 bases between. Germline V gene lookup returns CDR1 SGHNT and CDR2 YYREEE (reference sequence). This CDR3 spans 15 amino acids. This CDR3 reads CASSPEWGESYEQYF. CDR3 DNA: TGTGCCAGCAGCCCCGAGTGGGGGGAGTCCTACGAGCAGTACTTC.

The chain has TRBV7-9 and TRBJ2-2; TRBD1 matches 11 bases. V was clipped by 10 bases and J by 5 bases; unmatched bases: 3. The CDR3 is 13 residues long. The V gene's germline CDR1 is SEHNR and CDR2 FQNEAQ (reference sequence). For the CDR3, the DNA is TGTGCCACTGGGACAGGGGGGACCGGGGAGCTGTTTTTT. This codes for CATGTGGTGELFF.

The CDR3 reads CASSLPCGPSYEQYF. In nucleotides, the CDR3 is TGTGCCAGCAGCTTACCATGCGGGCCCTCCTACGAGCAGTACTTC. V gene TRBV11-3 combines with J gene TRBJ2-7; a possible D gene is TRBD2 (5 bases). CDR3 length equals 15 residues. CDR1 is SGHNT and CDR2 is YENEEA in the germline V gene. V shed 2 bases and J shed 0 bases, with 11 bases lying between them.

A single count supports this clone. The chain combines TRBV7-3 with TRBJ1-5; 7 bases are a match to TRBD1. The CDR3 spans 16 residues. The germline V gene has CDR1 SGHTA and CDR2 FQGTGA. V lost 4 bases and J lost 2; bases outside the gene matches: 8. The CDR3 region has the DNA TGTGCCAGCAGCTCCTTGGAGGGGGCGGGCAATCAGCCCCAGCATTTT. This encodes CASSSLEGAGNQPQHF.

CDR3 DNA sequence: TGTGCCAGCAGTTTGCGCCGTCTCCCCGGAACGAGCGATGAGCAGTTCTTC. Its translation: CASSLRRLPGTSDEQFF. The rearrangement links TRBV28 to TRBJ2-1; D uncertain. This CDR3 comprises 17 residues. V lost 3 bases and J 8 bases, leaving 23 bases between the germline ends. Germline CDR1 reads MDHEN; CDR2 reads SYDVKM.

This clone was observed a few times. This chain uses TRBV7-8 with TRBJ1-2, with 8 nucleotides matching TRBD1. V lost 2 bases, J lost 4 bases, and 6 bases stayed unmatched. CDR1 is SGHVS and CDR2 is FQNEAQ in the germline V gene. The CDR3 is 15 residues long. The CDR3 DNA reads as TGTGCCAGCAGCTTACAGGGGGCGCAGAGCTATGGCTACACCTTC. Its translation: CASSLQGAQSYGYTF. The whole variable domain, remainder taken from reference TRBV7-8 and TRBJ1-2, is GAGVSQSPRYKVAKRGQDVALRCDPISGHVSLFWYQQALGQGPEFLTYFQNEAQLDKSGLPSDRFFAERPEGSVSTLKIQRTQQEDSAVYLCASSLQGAQSYGYTFGSGTRLTVV.

The V gene is TRBV5-6, the J gene TRBJ1-6; 8 nucleotides agree with TRBD1. V trimming: 2 bases; J trimming: 10 bases; junction bases outside the gene matches: 11. Germline values: CDR1 SGHDT, CDR2 YYEEEE. The CDR3 is 16 amino acids. CDR3 sequence (DNA): TGTGCCAGCAGCTTTGCAGGGGGCAACGGGAACTCACCCCTCCACTTT. Residues: CASSFAGGNGNSPLHF. The whole variable domain, filled in from reference TRBV5-6 and TRBJ1-6, reads DAGVTQSPTHLIKTRGQQVTLRCSPKSGHDTVSWYQQALGQGPQFIFQYYEEEERQRGNFPDRFSGHQFPNYSSELNVNALLLGDSALYLCASSFAGGNGNSPLHFGNGTRLTVT.

The chain couples TRBV5-1 to TRBJ1-3, with unresolved D. Germline assignment: CDR1 SGHRS and CDR2 YFSETQ. V was trimmed by 3 bases and J by 0 bases, leaving 13 bases between them. The CDR3 loop spans 16 amino acids. CDR3: CASSSQTASSGNTIYF. The CDR3 nucleotides are TGCGCCAGCAGCTCGCAGACCGCTAGCTCTGGAAACACCATATATTTT.

There are a few counts of this clone. The chain employs TRBV12-3 or TRBV12-4 and TRBJ2-1; D might be TRBD2 (5 bases). Trimming cost V 1 base and J 9 bases, with 7 bases left between them. The CDR3 is 12 residues long. Written as DNA, the CDR3 is TGTGCCAGCAGTTTAGTAGGGAGTGAGCAGTTCTTC. As protein: CASSLVGSEQFF.

The chain links TRBV9 to TRBJ2-7, with D perhaps matching TRBD2 (5 bases). The V gene's germline CDR1 is SGDLS and CDR2 YYNGEE. The CDR3 sequence is 15 residues long. V shed 0 bases and J shed 6 bases, with 16 bases lying between them. CDR3 sequence reads: CASSVDSRVSGEQYF. In DNA, the CDR3 is TGTGCCAGCAGCGTAGATTCGAGGGTATCGGGCGAGCAGTACTTC.

This clone was detected only once. The chain links TRBV28 to TRBJ1-5; D not resolved. This CDR3 has 12 residues. CDR1 and CDR2 (germline): MDHEN, SYDVKM. The germline V and J ends were trimmed by 6 bases and 7 bases, with 10 bases remaining between them. CDR3 sequence reads: CASSPPEQPQHF. CDR3 in DNA: TGTGCCAGCAGCCCCCCCGAGCAGCCCCAGCATTTT.

This sequence joins TRBV28 and TRBJ1-2; 9 nucleotides match TRBD1. The V gene's germline CDR1 is MDHEN and CDR2 SYDVKM. J was trimmed by 8 bases and V by 7 bases; bases with no gene match: 14. The CDR3 spans 15 residues. CDR3 nucleotide sequence: TGTGCCAGCAACCTTTTTGGACAGGGGAGGGACGGCTACACCTTC. Its translation: CASNLFGQGRDGYTF.

V gene TRBV6-4 combines with J gene TRBJ2-7; possibly TRBD1 for D (5 bases). The germline V gene encodes CDR1 MRHNA and CDR2 SNTAGT. V gave up 6 bases and J gave up 3 bases, with 9 bases separating them. The CDR3 length is 12 residues. CDR3 in amino acids: CASRRRDYEQYF. The CDR3 DNA follows: TGTGCCAGCAGACGCAGGGACTACGAGCAGTACTTC.

As concerns this clone: Other DNA sequences in this sample translate to the same CDR3. J is TRBJ2-1 and V is TRBV28; 9 positions match TRBD1. With V trimmed by 6 bases and J by 3 bases, 6 bases remained unmatched. Germline-derived CDR1 and CDR2 are MDHEN and SYDVKM. The CDR3 runs 15 residues. The CDR3 here is CASSRTGGVYNEQFF. CDR3 nucleotide sequence: TGTGCCAGCAGCCGTACAGGGGGCGTCTACAATGAGCAGTTCTTC. The full variable domain, in which reference TRBV28 and TRBJ2-1 provide the parts outside the CDR3, is DVKVTQSSRYLVKRTGEKVFLECVQDMDHENMFWYRQDPGLGLRLIYFSYDVKMKEKGDIPEGYSVSREKKERFSLILESASTNQTSMYLCASSRTGGVYNEQFFGPGTRLTVL.

The chain uses TRBV25-1 and TRBJ1-1, with 7 bases identical to TRBD1. This CDR3 is 14 amino acids long. V shed 6 bases and J 1 base; nucleotides not matched to a gene: 5. The V gene's germline CDR1 is MGHDK and CDR2 SYGVNS. CDR3 loop: CASRDDRANTEAFF. DNA of the CDR3: TGTGCCAGCAGGGACGACAGGGCGAACACTGAAGCTTTCTTT.

The genes are TRBV7-2 and TRBJ2-3; 9 positions agree with TRBD2. The CDR3 consists of 17 residues. Per germline, CDR1 SGHTA and CDR2 FQGNSA. V lost 1 base, J lost 4 bases, and 9 bases stayed unmatched. This chain's CDR3 is CASSLVPTAGGADTQYF. In DNA, the CDR3 is TGTGCCAGCAGCTTAGTCCCCACAGCGGGAGGAGCAGATACGCAGTATTTT.

The chain is built from TRBV5-8 and TRBJ2-1; possibly TRBD2 for D (5 bases). Trimming took off 4 bases at V and 7 bases at J, with 15 bases between the two ends. The CDR3 has 14 residues. The V gene's germline CDR1 is SGHTS and CDR2 YDEGEE. The CDR3 nucleotides read TGTGCCAGCAGCAACCAAAGAGCGGAAAATGAGCAGTTCTTC. Its protein product is CASSNQRAENEQFF.

This clone was picked up one time. The chain couples TRBV4-3 to TRBJ2-7; D unclear. CDR3 size: 14 residues. The germline gives CDR1 LGHNA, CDR2 YSLEER. Deletions cut 1 base from V and 4 bases from J, with 11 bases between. DNA of the CDR3: TGCGCCAGCAGCCAAGGATCCTCAGGATACGAGCAGTACTTC. Translating gives CASSQGSSGYEQYF.

V and J are TRBV6-2 or TRBV6-3 and TRBJ1-1; tentatively, D is TRBD1 (5 bases). The CDR3 loop spans 13 amino acids. Germline lookup yields CDR1 MNHEY and CDR2 SVGEGT. V was clipped by 7 bases and J by 2 bases, with 11 bases between them. The CDR3 protein is CASTPRTNTEAFF. The CDR3 region has the DNA TGTGCCAGCACCCCGAGGACAAACACTGAAGCTTTCTTT.

This clone occurred a few times. V usage is TRBV7-9 and J usage is TRBJ1-2; unclear D gene. Germline V gives CDR1 SEHNR, CDR2 FQNEAQ (reference sequence). V lost 0 bases to trimming and J lost 2 bases, with 10 bases between them. This CDR3 comprises 15 residues. In DNA, the CDR3 is TGTGCCAGCAGCTTAGCGATAGCAAAAAACTATGGCTACACCTTC. Protein: CASSLAIAKNYGYTF.

The chain joins TRBV9 to TRBJ2-7; D might be TRBD2 (6 bases). V was pared by 3 bases and J by 6 bases, with 13 bases between. The CDR3 is 13 residues long. Germline V lookup: CDR1 SGDLS, CDR2 YYNGEE. As DNA, the CDR3 is TGTGCCAGCAGCGCCTCTGTGGGGGGCGAGCAGTACTTC. The encoded protein is CASSASVGGEQYF.

This chain uses TRBV3-1 (or the pseudogene TRBV3-2) with TRBJ2-7; TRBD1 aligns across 8 bases. CDR3 length: 14 amino acids. Looked up from germline, CDR1 is LGHDT and CDR2 is YNNKEL (reference sequence). Trimming at V came to 5 bases and at J to 6 bases, leaving 9 bases not matched to a gene. CDR3 residues: CASSSRGQGTEQYF. CDR3 bases: TGTGCCAGCAGCAGCCGCGGACAGGGCACCGAGCAGTACTTC.

This clone was observed once. This chain connects TRBV5-1 to TRBJ2-1, with TRBD2 matching over 11 bases. Trimming took 5 bases from V and 7 from J; bases not matched to a gene: 5. CDR3 length: 14 residues. CDR1 SGHRS and CDR2 YFSETQ come from the germline V gene. In DNA form, the CDR3 reads TGCGCCAGCAGGGAAACTAGCGGGAGTAATGAGCAGTTCTTC. Translating gives CASRETSGSNEQFF.

The chain is built from TRBV9 and TRBJ2-7; 8 bases fit TRBD1. The CDR3 loop spans 14 amino acids. J was trimmed by 5 bases and V by 3 bases; bases with no gene match: 7. Per germline, CDR1 SGDLS and CDR2 YYNGEE. CDR3 in DNA: TGTGCCAGCAGCGCAGCGGACAGGGTAGACGAGCAGTACTTC. Translation: CASSAADRVDEQYF.